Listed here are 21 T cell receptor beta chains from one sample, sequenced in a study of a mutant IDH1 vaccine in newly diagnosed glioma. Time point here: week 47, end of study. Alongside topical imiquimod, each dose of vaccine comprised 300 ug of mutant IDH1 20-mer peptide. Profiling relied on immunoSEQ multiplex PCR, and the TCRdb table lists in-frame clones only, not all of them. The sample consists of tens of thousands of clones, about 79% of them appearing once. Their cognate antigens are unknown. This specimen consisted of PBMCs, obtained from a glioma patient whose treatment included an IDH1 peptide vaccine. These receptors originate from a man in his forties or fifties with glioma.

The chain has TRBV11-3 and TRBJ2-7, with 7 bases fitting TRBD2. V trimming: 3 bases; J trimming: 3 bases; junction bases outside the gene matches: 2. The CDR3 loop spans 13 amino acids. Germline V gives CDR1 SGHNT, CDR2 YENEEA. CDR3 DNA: TGTGCCAGCAGCTTCGGGGGGAGCTACGAGCAGTACTTC. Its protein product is CASSFGGSYEQYF.

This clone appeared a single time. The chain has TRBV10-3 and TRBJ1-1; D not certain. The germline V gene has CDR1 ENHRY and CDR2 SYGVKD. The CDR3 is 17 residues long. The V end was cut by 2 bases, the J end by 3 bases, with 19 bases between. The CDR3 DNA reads TGTGCCATCAGTGAGAACCCAGGCCAGATAGGAGACACTGAAGCTTTCTTT. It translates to CAISENPGQIGDTEAFF.

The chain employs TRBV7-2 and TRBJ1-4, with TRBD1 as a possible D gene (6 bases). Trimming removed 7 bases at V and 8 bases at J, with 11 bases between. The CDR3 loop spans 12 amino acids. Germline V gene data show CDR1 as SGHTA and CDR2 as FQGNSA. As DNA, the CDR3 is TGTGCCAGCACCGAAGGGGGAGAAAAACTGTTTTTT. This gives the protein CASTEGGEKLFF.

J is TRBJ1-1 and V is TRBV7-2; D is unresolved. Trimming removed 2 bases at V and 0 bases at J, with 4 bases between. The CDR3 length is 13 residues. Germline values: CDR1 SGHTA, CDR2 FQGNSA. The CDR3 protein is CASSLYLNTEAFF. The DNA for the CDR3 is TGTGCCAGCAGCTTATACCTGAACACTGAAGCTTTCTTT. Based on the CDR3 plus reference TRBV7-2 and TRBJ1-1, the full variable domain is GAGVSQSPSNKVTEKGKDVELRCDPISGHTALYWYRQSLGQGLEFLIYFQGNSAPDKSGLPSDRFSAERTGGSVSTLTIQRTQQEDSAVYLCASSLYLNTEAFFGQGTRLTVV.

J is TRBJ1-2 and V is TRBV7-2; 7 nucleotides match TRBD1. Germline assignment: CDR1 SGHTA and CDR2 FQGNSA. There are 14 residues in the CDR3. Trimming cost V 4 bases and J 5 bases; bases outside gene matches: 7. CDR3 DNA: TGTGCCAGCAGCTCGGGACAGTGGAATTATGGCTACACCTTC. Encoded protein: CASSSGQWNYGYTF. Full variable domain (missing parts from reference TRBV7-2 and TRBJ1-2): GAGVSQSPSNKVTEKGKDVELRCDPISGHTALYWYRQSLGQGLEFLIYFQGNSAPDKSGLPSDRFSAERTGGSVSTLTIQRTQQEDSAVYLCASSSGQWNYGYTFGSGTRLTVV.

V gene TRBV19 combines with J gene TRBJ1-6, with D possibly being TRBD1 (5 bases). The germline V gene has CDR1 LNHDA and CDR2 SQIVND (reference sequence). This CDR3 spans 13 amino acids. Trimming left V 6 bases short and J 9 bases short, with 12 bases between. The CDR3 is CASSGTGVSPLHF. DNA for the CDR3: TGTGCCAGTAGCGGGACGGGGGTTTCACCCCTCCACTTT.

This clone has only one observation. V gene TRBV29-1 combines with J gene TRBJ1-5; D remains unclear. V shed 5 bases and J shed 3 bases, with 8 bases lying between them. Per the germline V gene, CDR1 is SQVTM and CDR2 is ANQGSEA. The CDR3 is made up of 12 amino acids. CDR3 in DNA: TGCAGCGTTCAGGAGGCCAATCAGCCCCAGCATTTT. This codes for CSVQEANQPQHF.

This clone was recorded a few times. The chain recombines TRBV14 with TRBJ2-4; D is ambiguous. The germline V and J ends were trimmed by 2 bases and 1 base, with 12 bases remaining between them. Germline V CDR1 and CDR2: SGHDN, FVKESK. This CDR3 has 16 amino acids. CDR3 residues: CASSQSAVRAKNIQYF. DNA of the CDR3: TGTGCCAGCAGCCAATCGGCGGTACGGGCCAAAAACATTCAGTACTTC.

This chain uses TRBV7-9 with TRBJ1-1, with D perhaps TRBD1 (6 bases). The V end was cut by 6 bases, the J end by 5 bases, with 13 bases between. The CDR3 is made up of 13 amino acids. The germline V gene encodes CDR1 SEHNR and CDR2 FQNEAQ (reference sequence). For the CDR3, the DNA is TGTGCCAGCAGACAGGGTGATGGTACTGAAGCTTTCTTT. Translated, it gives CASRQGDGTEAFF. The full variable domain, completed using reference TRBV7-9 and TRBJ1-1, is DTGVSQNPRHKITKRGQNVTFRCDPISEHNRLYWYRQTLGQGPEFLTYFQNEAQLEKSRLLSDRFSAERPKGSFSTLEIQRTEQGDSAMYLCASRQGDGTEAFFGQGTRLTVV.

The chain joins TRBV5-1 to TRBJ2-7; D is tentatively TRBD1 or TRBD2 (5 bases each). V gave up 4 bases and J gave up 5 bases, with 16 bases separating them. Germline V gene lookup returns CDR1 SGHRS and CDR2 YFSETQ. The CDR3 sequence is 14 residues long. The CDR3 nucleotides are TGCGCCAGCAGCCTGGCCGGGACCTCTGACGAGCAGTACTTC. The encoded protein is CASSLAGTSDEQYF.

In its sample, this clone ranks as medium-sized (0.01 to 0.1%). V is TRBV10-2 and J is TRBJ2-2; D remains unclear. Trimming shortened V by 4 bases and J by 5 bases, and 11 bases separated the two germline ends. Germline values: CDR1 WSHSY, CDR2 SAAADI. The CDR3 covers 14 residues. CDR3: CASSVNPRTGELFF. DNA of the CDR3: TGCGCCAGCAGTGTGAATCCTAGGACCGGGGAGCTGTTTTTT.

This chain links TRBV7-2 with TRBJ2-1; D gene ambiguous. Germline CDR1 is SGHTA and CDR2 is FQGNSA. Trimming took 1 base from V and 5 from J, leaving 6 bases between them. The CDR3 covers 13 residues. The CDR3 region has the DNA TGTGCCAGCAGCTTAGGACCCAACAATGAGCAGTTCTTC. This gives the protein CASSLGPNNEQFF.

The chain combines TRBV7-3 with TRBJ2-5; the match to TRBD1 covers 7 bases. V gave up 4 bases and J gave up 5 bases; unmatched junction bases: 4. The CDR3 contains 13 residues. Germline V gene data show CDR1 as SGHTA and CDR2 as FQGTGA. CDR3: CASSYRGGETQYF. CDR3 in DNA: TGTGCCAGCAGCTACAGGGGTGGGGAGACCCAGTACTTC.

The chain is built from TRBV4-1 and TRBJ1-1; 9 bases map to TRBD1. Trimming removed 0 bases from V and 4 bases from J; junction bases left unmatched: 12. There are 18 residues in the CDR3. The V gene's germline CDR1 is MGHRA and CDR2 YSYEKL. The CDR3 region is CASSQDRRQGVGVTEAFF. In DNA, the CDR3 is TGCGCCAGCAGCCAAGACAGGAGACAGGGGGTCGGTGTCACTGAAGCTTTCTTT.

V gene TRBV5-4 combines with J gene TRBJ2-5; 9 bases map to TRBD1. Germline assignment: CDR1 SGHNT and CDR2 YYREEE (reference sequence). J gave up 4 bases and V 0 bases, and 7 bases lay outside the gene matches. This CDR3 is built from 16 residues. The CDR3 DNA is TGTGCCAGCAGCTTGGCCGGCGGACAGGGGCTAGAGACCCAGTACTTC. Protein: CASSLAGGQGLETQYF.

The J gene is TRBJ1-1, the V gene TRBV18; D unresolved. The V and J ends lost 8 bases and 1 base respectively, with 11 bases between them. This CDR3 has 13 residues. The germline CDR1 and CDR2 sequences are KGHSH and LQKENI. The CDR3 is CASKKDQNTEAFF. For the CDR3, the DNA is TGTGCCAGCAAAAAAGACCAGAACACTGAAGCTTTCTTT.

The CDR3 loop is CASSEHGGVAYEQYF. The CDR3 DNA sequence: TGTGCCAGCAGTGAACACGGGGGGGTAGCCTACGAGCAGTACTTC. The V and J genes are TRBV2 and TRBJ2-7, with TRBD2 matching 8 bases. Looked up from germline, CDR1 is SNHLY and CDR2 is FYNNEI. Trimming removed 2 bases from V and 2 bases from J; junction bases left unmatched: 5. This CDR3 is 15 amino acids long.

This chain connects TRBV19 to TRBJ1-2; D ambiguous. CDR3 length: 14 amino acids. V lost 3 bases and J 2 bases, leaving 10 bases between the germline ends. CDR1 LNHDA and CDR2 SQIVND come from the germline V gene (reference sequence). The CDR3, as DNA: TGTGCCAGTAGTATGGTGGCAGCCAACTATGGCTACACCTTC. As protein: CASSMVAANYGYTF.

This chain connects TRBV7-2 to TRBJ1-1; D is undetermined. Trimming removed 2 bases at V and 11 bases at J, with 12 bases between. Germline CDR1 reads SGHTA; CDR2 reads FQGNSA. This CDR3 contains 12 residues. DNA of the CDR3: TGTGCCAGCAGCTTACGGACGGGGTATGCTTTCTTT. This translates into CASSLRTGYAFF.

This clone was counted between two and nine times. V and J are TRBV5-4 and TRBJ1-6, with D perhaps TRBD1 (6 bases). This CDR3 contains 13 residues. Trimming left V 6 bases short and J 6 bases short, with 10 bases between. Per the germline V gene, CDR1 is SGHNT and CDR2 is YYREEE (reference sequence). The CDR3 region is CASKGRGNSPLHF. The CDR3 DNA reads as TGTGCCAGCAAGGGCAGGGGTAATTCACCCCTCCACTTT.

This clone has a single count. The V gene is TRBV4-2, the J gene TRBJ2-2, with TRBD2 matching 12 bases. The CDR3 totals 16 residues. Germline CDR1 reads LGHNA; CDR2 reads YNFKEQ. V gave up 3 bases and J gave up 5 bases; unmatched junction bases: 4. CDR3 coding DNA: TGTGCCAGCAGCCAGGCCACTAGCGGGGGGACCGGGGAGCTGTTTTTT. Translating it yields CASSQATSGGTGELFF.